Each of the 32 T cell receptor beta chains below was sequenced from the same sample in a study of early T cells in non-severe SARS-CoV-2 infection. Each CDR3 protein is one row after TCRdb ran MiXCR on the 5' RACE reads. The table lists about 84,000 distinct CDR3 sequences, 9% to 13% of them singletons, with under 3% in the top ten. Source material: whole blood. These receptors all come from an adult who was a healthcare worker with PCR-confirmed SARS-CoV-2 infection or an uninfected control (not recorded which).

The chain carries TRBV11-2 and TRBJ1-1; D is perhaps TRBD1 (6 bases). The ends were cut back, 4 bases at V and 4 bases at J, with 13 bases in the middle. This CDR3 is built from 14 residues. The germline V gene has CDR1 SGHAT and CDR2 FQNNGV. The CDR3 bases are TGTGCCAGCAGCTCAAGCAGGGGCGGCACTGAAGCTTTCTTT. Translation: CASSSSRGGTEAFF.

This clonotype has a count of ten or more. V and J are TRBV10-3 and TRBJ2-7; D is possibly TRBD1 (5 bases). This CDR3 is 12 amino acids long. With 0 bases removed from V and 6 bases from J, the gap between germline ends came to 6 bases. Germline-derived CDR1 and CDR2 are ENHRY and SYGVKD. The CDR3 DNA sequence: TGTGCCATCAGTGAGTCCCAGGGCGAGCAGTACTTC. As protein: CAISESQGEQYF.

The sample holds many counts of this clonotype. The rearrangement joins TRBV19 to TRBJ2-5, with D tentatively TRBD1 (6 bases). CDR1 is LNHDA, CDR2 SQIVND, per germline (reference sequence). CDR3 length equals 13 residues. V gave up 4 bases and J gave up 5 bases, with 11 bases separating them. As DNA, the CDR3 is TGTGCCAGTAGTAGAGGACAGCGGGAGACCCAGTACTTC. This encodes CASSRGQRETQYF.

The gene calls are TRBV29-1 and TRBJ1-5; possible D gene TRBD1, 6 bases. Trimming left V 5 bases short and J 2 bases short, with 13 bases between. The CDR3 covers 14 residues. Germline-derived CDR1 and CDR2 are SQVTM and ANQGSEA. Here the CDR3 DNA reads TGCAGCGTTAACAGGGACGGAGGCAATCAGCCCCAGCATTTT. It is translated as CSVNRDGGNQPQHF.

This clonotype showed up just a few times. The chain joins TRBV15 to TRBJ1-1, with D possibly being TRBD1 (5 bases). This CDR3 has 12 residues. V was clipped by 3 bases and J by 6 bases, with 8 bases between them. CDR1 is LNHNV, CDR2 YYDKDF, per germline (reference sequence). CDR3 amino acids: CATSSGAAEAFF. The CDR3 DNA is TGTGCCACCAGCAGCGGGGCCGCTGAAGCTTTCTTT. Full variable domain (rest looked up from reference TRBV15 and TRBJ1-1): DAMVIQNPRYQVTQFGKPVTLSCSQTLNHNVMYWYQQKSSQAPKLLFHYYDKDFNNEADTPDNFQSRRPNTSFCFLDIRSPGLGDTAMYLCATSSGAAEAFFGQGTRLTVV.

This clonotype has more than one count but fewer than ten. The chain couples TRBV7-2 to TRBJ1-2; a weak D match, TRBD1 (5 bases). In germline, CDR1 is SGHTA, CDR2 FQGNSA. The CDR3 has 15 residues. Trimming took 2 bases from V and 1 from J, leaving 11 bases between them. CDR3 nucleotide sequence: TGTGCCAGCAGCTTAAAAGGGGCCAATAACTATGGCTACACCTTC. It codes for CASSLKGANNYGYTF. The full variable domain, with the rest looked up from reference TRBV7-2 and TRBJ1-2, is GAGVSQSPSNKVTEKGKDVELRCDPISGHTALYWYRQSLGQGLEFLIYFQGNSAPDKSGLPSDRFSAERTGGSVSTLTIQRTQQEDSAVYLCASSLKGANNYGYTFGSGTRLTVV.

Many counts were recorded for this clonotype. The V call is TRBV24-1, the J call TRBJ1-5, with 8 bases identical to TRBD1. V dropped 2 bases and J dropped 5; count of bases not matched to a gene: 4. The CDR3 consists of 15 residues. CDR1 is KGHDR and CDR2 is SFDVKD in the germline V gene. In nucleotides, the CDR3 is TGTGCCACCAGTGATTCTCGACAGGGGTATCAGCCCCAGCATTTT. Its protein product is CATSDSRQGYQPQHF.

This clonotype was detected ten times or more. The chain links TRBV2 to TRBJ1-5; D ambiguous. The germline gives CDR1 SNHLY, CDR2 FYNNEI. The germline V and J ends were trimmed by 6 bases and 4 bases, with 10 bases remaining between them. The CDR3 loop spans 13 amino acids. The CDR3 nucleotides read TGTGCCAGCAGCGGGAGGATGAATCAGCCCCAGCATTTT. Translation: CASSGRMNQPQHF.

This clonotype showed up many times. The chain combines TRBV11-3 with TRBJ1-2; 9 bases align to TRBD1. This CDR3 is built from 14 residues. The V segment lost 5 bases and the J segment 3 bases; nucleotides outside the gene matches: 4. Germline CDR1 SGHNT, CDR2 YENEEA. Here the CDR3 reads CASSMDRGDYGYTF. The CDR3 nucleotides are TGTGCCAGCAGCATGGACAGGGGCGACTATGGCTACACCTTC.

In the case of this clonotype: This sequence may be a read error, since a much larger clone differs from it by one base. The chain combines TRBV30 with TRBJ1-2; 9 bases line up with TRBD1. Germline loops: CDR1 GTSNPN, CDR2 SVGIG (reference sequence). The V gene end was trimmed by 4 bases and the J gene end by 5 bases; junction bases not matched to a gene: 11. The CDR3 sequence is 15 residues long. Here the CDR3 DNA reads TGTGCCTGGAATAACCGCCGGGACAGGGAGTATGGCTACACCTTC. It encodes CAWNNRRDREYGYTF.

The V call is TRBV27, the J call TRBJ2-4, with D hard to call. CDR3 length: 16 amino acids. V gave up 3 bases and J gave up 0 bases, with 12 bases separating them. CDR1 and CDR2 from the germline V gene are MNHEY and SMNVEV (reference sequence). DNA for the CDR3: TGTGCCAGCAGTTTTGGGTCGGTTTTAGCCAAAAACATTCAGTACTTC. Its protein product is CASSFGSVLAKNIQYF.

This clonotype was picked up many times. The chain couples TRBV11-2 to TRBJ2-5, with 8 bases that match TRBD2. The V gene end was trimmed by 7 bases and the J gene end by 5 bases; junction bases not matched to a gene: 9. Germline-derived CDR1 and CDR2 are SGHAT and FQNNGV. The CDR3 length is 14 residues. CDR3 protein: CASTTREGLETQYF. In nucleotides, the CDR3 is TGTGCCAGCACAACCCGGGAGGGCCTTGAGACCCAGTACTTC.

There are many counts of this clonotype. The chain carries TRBV7-9 and TRBJ1-4; a weak D match, TRBD1 (5 bases). The CDR3 runs 19 residues. From germline, CDR1 is SEHNR and CDR2 FQNEAQ (reference sequence). V lost 4 bases to trimming and J lost 0 bases, with 21 bases between them. The CDR3 nucleotides are TGTGCCAGCAGCTATCCGGGTACAGGCCAGCTTGCAACTAATGAAAAACTGTTTTTT. Protein product: CASSYPGTGQLATNEKLFF.

This clonotype was seen only a few times. The J gene is TRBJ1-1, the V gene TRBV25-1; D uncertain. The V gene lost 8 bases and the J gene lost 4 bases, with 17 bases spanning the gap. CDR1 and CDR2 from the germline V gene are MGHDK and SYGVNS. The CDR3 contains 14 residues. The DNA for the CDR3 is TGTGCCAGCGGCGAGGGAGAGGTACGCACTGAAGCTTTCTTT. Encoded protein: CASGEGEVRTEAFF.

The chain links TRBV6-1 to TRBJ1-5, with D uncertain. Germline V CDR1 and CDR2: MNHNS, SASEGT. The ends were cut back, 8 bases at V and 3 bases at J, with 8 bases in the middle. There are 12 residues in the CDR3. Here the CDR3 reads CASYGPNQPQHF. For the CDR3, the DNA is TGTGCCAGCTATGGCCCCAATCAGCCCCAGCATTTT.

J is TRBJ2-2 and V is TRBV7-3, with 9 bases that match TRBD2. Per germline, CDR1 SGHTA and CDR2 FQGTGA. V lost 5 bases to trimming and J lost 5 bases; unmatched junction nucleotides: 9. The CDR3 spans 16 residues. The CDR3 region is CASSRIAGVGTGELFF. Written as DNA, the CDR3 is TGTGCCAGCAGCCGTATAGCGGGAGTGGGGACCGGGGAGCTGTTTTTT.

The chain links TRBV24-1 to TRBJ2-1; D not certain. The CDR3 extends over 14 amino acids. Germline V gene lookup returns CDR1 KGHDR and CDR2 SFDVKD. Trimming cost V 9 bases and J 2 bases, with 13 bases left between them. The CDR3 region has the DNA TGTGCCACCTCTCTGAGCAACACCTACAATGAGCAGTTCTTC. Translated: CATSLSNTYNEQFF.

This clonotype was counted between two and nine times. The gene calls are TRBV7-9 and TRBJ2-1; 11 bases match TRBD2. Per the germline V gene, CDR1 is SEHNR and CDR2 is FQNEAQ (reference sequence). V trimming: 0 bases; J trimming: 6 bases; junction bases outside the gene matches: 7. CDR3 length equals 17 residues. The CDR3 DNA is TGTGCCAGCAGCTTAGCCCTCACTAGCGGGAGCCCCAATGAGCAGTTCTTC. This encodes CASSLALTSGSPNEQFF.

This clonotype was counted between two and nine times. The CDR3 here is CASSKRGSPLHF. CDR3 coding DNA: TGTGCCAGCAGCAAAAGAGGCTCACCCCTCCACTTT. This chain uses TRBV6-5 with TRBJ1-6; no reliable D call. The CDR3 consists of 12 residues. Looked up from germline, CDR1 is MNHEY and CDR2 is SVGAGI. The V end lost 6 bases, the J end lost 10 bases, and 10 bases lay between the germline ends.

This clonotype came up many times. This chain connects TRBV20-1 to TRBJ2-1, with D possibly being TRBD2 (5 bases). Germline V gives CDR1 DFQATT, CDR2 SNEGSKA (reference sequence). Trimming left V 6 bases short and J 3 bases short, with 18 bases between. CDR3 length equals 15 residues. CDR3: CSASILVLNYNEQFF. CDR3 in DNA: TGCAGTGCCAGCATACTAGTCCTGAACTACAATGAGCAGTTCTTC.

This clonotype was counted ten times or more. The chain uses TRBV5-1 and TRBJ1-1, with 8 nucleotides matching TRBD1. The germline CDR1 and CDR2 sequences are SGHRS and YFSETQ. The V gene end was trimmed by 4 bases and the J gene end by 3 bases; junction bases not matched to a gene: 5. This CDR3 has 14 residues. The CDR3 region is CASSRQTGDTEAFF. In DNA form, the CDR3 reads TGCGCCAGCAGCCGTCAGACAGGGGACACTGAAGCTTTCTTT.

This chain joins TRBV5-1 and TRBJ2-7, with D uncertain. In germline, CDR1 is SGHRS, CDR2 YFSETQ. Deletions cut 0 bases from V and 7 bases from J, with 14 bases between. The CDR3 consists of 14 residues. The CDR3 DNA is TGCGCCAGCAGCTTGGCCACAGAACTGGGGGAGCAGTACTTC. Translated, it gives CASSLATELGEQYF.

This clonotype was seen repeatedly, ten times or more. The chain's CDR3 is CASSLTGEYYGYTF. CDR3 DNA: TGTGCCAGCTCCCTCACGGGGGAATACTATGGCTACACCTTC. J is TRBJ1-2 and V is TRBV18; D is possibly TRBD1 (5 bases). In germline, CDR1 is KGHSH, CDR2 LQKENI. The CDR3 sequence is 14 residues long. Trimming left V 6 bases short and J 3 bases short, with 14 bases between.

This clonotype was observed many times. The chain links TRBV28 to TRBJ1-4; no reliable D call. In germline, CDR1 is MDHEN, CDR2 SYDVKM. The CDR3 totals 12 residues. V was trimmed by 7 bases and J by 7 bases, leaving 10 bases between them. CDR3 sequence reads: CASTSGVEKLFF. The CDR3 nucleotides read TGTGCCAGCACCTCCGGGGTTGAAAAACTGTTTTTT.

This clonotype was observed a handful of times. The chain recombines TRBV6-1 with TRBJ1-5, with TRBD1 matching over 7 bases. CDR1 is MNHNS and CDR2 is SASEGT in the germline V gene. V was clipped by 7 bases and J by 6 bases; unmatched bases: 12. The CDR3 extends over 15 amino acids. CDR3 amino acids: CASIRQGSGVQPQHF. The CDR3 DNA reads as TGTGCCAGCATCCGACAGGGCTCGGGGGTTCAGCCCCAGCATTTT.

The chain carries TRBV7-9 and TRBJ1-1, with D possibly matching TRBD1 (6 bases). V dropped 0 bases and J dropped 0 bases, with 8 bases sitting between them. The CDR3 length is 15 residues. CDR1 SEHNR and CDR2 FQNEAQ come from the germline V gene (reference sequence). CDR3 amino acids: CASSLAGQLNTEAFF. In DNA, the CDR3 is TGTGCCAGCAGCTTAGCTGGACAGCTGAACACTGAAGCTTTCTTT.

This clonotype was detected a few times. This chain links TRBV24-1 with TRBJ2-7, with D perhaps matching TRBD1 (6 bases). Germline V lookup: CDR1 KGHDR, CDR2 SFDVKD. Between the trimmed V and J ends, which lost 3 bases and 2 bases, there was a span of 13 bases. CDR3 size: 15 residues. The CDR3 coding sequence is TGTGCCACCAGTGATAGCGGACAGCAACCCTACGAGCAGTACTTC. Translation gives CATSDSGQQPYEQYF.

The chain has TRBV19 and TRBJ2-7; no firm D call. Germline loops: CDR1 LNHDA, CDR2 SQIVND (reference sequence). V shed 5 bases and J shed 3 bases, with 5 bases lying between them. The CDR3 totals 11 residues. Here the CDR3 reads CASSGNYEQYF. The CDR3 region has the DNA TGTGCCAGTAGTGGGAACTACGAGCAGTACTTC.

This clonotype has a count of ten or more. V is TRBV5-1 and J is TRBJ2-1, with D perhaps matching TRBD2 (5 bases). Trimming removed 7 bases at V and 4 bases at J, with 12 bases between. From germline, CDR1 is SGHRS and CDR2 YFSETQ. CDR3 size: 13 residues. CDR3 nucleotides: TGCGCCAGCCGGGGTGATGGATACAATGAGCAGTTCTTC. It is translated as CASRGDGYNEQFF.

This chain uses TRBV11-2 with TRBJ2-7; TRBD1 matches at 9 bases. Germline CDR1 is SGHAT and CDR2 is FQNNGV. This CDR3 has 15 residues. V gave up 4 bases and J gave up 3 bases; unmatched junction bases: 7. CDR3 coding DNA: TGTGCCAGCAGCTCCCGGACAGGGGTCAGCTACGAGCAGTACTTC. This translates into CASSSRTGVSYEQYF.

This clonotype was picked up a small number of times. DNA of the CDR3: TGTGCCAGCAGCCCCGATCGCTACGAGCAGTACTTC. It yields the protein CASSPDRYEQYF. The chain links TRBV3-1 to TRBJ2-7; D gene ambiguous. The CDR3 has 12 amino acids. The V end lost 4 bases, the J end lost 3 bases, and 7 bases lay between the germline ends. Germline V CDR1 and CDR2: LGHDT, YNNKEL (reference sequence).

This clonotype came up many times. The chain couples TRBV12-3 or TRBV12-4 to TRBJ2-5, with 8 positions matching TRBD2. Unmatched junction bases numbered 7, after V lost 6 bases and J lost 4 bases. The CDR3 covers 14 residues. The CDR3 nucleotides are TGTGCCAGCAGGCTAACCGCGGGGGGAGAGACCCAGTACTTC. Translated: CASRLTAGGETQYF.